These 17 T cell receptor beta chains originate from one sample sequenced in a study of cytomegalovirus exposure and HLA in healthy donors (dated 2017 in TCRdb). Library method: the immunoSEQ multiplex PCR assay. A mixture of 60 forward primers for TCR Vbeta segments and 13 reverse primers for TCR Jbeta segments was used in the multiplex PCR. This immuneACCESS table, as held by TCRdb, lists in-frame sequences with V and J called but not all clones. Of the missing ones, under half trace to an unresolved V gene in checked studies; the others have no known cause. The sample table records some 160,000 clones; 60% to 80% of these occur just once. The biggest ten clones account for under 2.5% of the sample. Sequences were obtained from PBMCs. These receptor sequences come from a man in his 60s in good health and CMV-seronegative.

In its sample, this clone was seen once. The V call is TRBV28, the J call TRBJ2-1; TRBD1 aligns across 9 bases. V lost 6 bases, J lost 6 bases, and 3 bases stayed unmatched. The CDR3 loop spans 13 amino acids. Looked up from germline, CDR1 is MDHEN and CDR2 is SYDVKM. CDR3 loop: CASSTGQGNEQFF. CDR3 DNA: TGTGCCAGCAGCACGGGACAGGGCAATGAGCAGTTCTTC.

The rearrangement uses TRBV28 and TRBJ2-7, with 7 nucleotides matching TRBD2. This CDR3 contains 14 residues. With 6 bases clipped from V and 3 bases from J, the junction kept 8 bases outside the gene matches. Germline assignment: CDR1 MDHEN and CDR2 SYDVKM. The CDR3 loop is CASRAGLGRYEQYF. The CDR3, as DNA: TGTGCCAGCAGGGCAGGACTAGGGCGCTACGAGCAGTACTTC.

This chain links TRBV30 with TRBJ2-2; 9 nucleotides agree with TRBD2. The CDR3 is 13 residues long. The germline CDR1 and CDR2 sequences are GTSNPN and SVGIG (reference sequence). CDR3 DNA: TGTGCTGAGCGGGAGGCTAACACCGGGGAGCTGTTTTTT. Amino acid sequence: CAEREANTGELFF.

This clone occurred once. The chain is built from TRBV10-1 and TRBJ1-2; TRBD1 aligns across 10 bases. The CDR3 consists of 15 residues. Germline-derived CDR1 and CDR2 are WNHNN and SYGVQD (reference sequence). V shed 6 bases, J shed 4 bases, and the junction held 8 bases outside the gene matches. This CDR3 is CASRPGQGSFYGYTF. CDR3 DNA: TGCGCCAGCAGACCGGGACAGGGGTCTTTCTATGGCTACACCTTC.

The J gene is TRBJ2-7, the V gene TRBV29-1; 8 bases are shared with TRBD2. The germline CDR1 and CDR2 sequences are SQVTM and ANQGSEA. This CDR3 is built from 12 residues. CDR3 in amino acids: CSYRLASYEQYF. The DNA of the CDR3 is TGCAGTTACCGACTAGCGTCGTACGAGCAGTACTTC.

The chain recombines TRBV10-1 with TRBJ2-1; the D gene is possibly TRBD1 (6 bases). The CDR3 extends over 15 amino acids. V lost 2 bases and J lost 2, with 10 bases in between. Germline V lookup: CDR1 WNHNN, CDR2 SYGVQD (reference sequence). This CDR3 reads CASSETGWAYNEQFF. DNA of the CDR3: TGCGCCAGCAGTGAGACAGGGTGGGCCTACAATGAGCAGTTCTTC.

This clone has more than one count but fewer than ten. V and J are TRBV4-2 and TRBJ2-1; TRBD2 is a possible D gene (5 bases). The V and J ends lost 0 bases and 0 bases respectively, with 9 bases between them. Germline assignment: CDR1 LGHNA and CDR2 YNFKEQ. The CDR3 is 16 residues long. The CDR3 protein is CASSQEPGSSYNEQFF. CDR3 DNA sequence: TGTGCCAGCAGCCAAGAGCCGGGGAGCTCCTACAATGAGCAGTTCTTC.

The chain recombines TRBV27 with TRBJ1-2; 8 nucleotides agree with TRBD1. This CDR3 contains 14 residues. Germline CDR1 is MNHEY and CDR2 is SMNVEV (reference sequence). Unmatched junction bases numbered 7, after V lost 6 bases and J lost 4 bases. The CDR3 sequence: CASRSTGTGYGYTF. CDR3 bases: TGTGCCAGCAGATCGACAGGGACAGGCTATGGCTACACCTTC.

The chain links TRBV5-1 to TRBJ2-2; TRBD1 is a possible D gene (5 bases). The CDR3 has 18 amino acids. CDR1 SGHRS and CDR2 YFSETQ come from the germline V gene. The V and J ends lost 3 bases and 4 bases respectively, with 22 bases between them. For the CDR3, the DNA is TGCGCCAGCAGCTCTGGACCGTCGCCCAGTCAGGGCACCGGGGAGCTGTTTTTT. Amino acids: CASSSGPSPSQGTGELFF.

The chain has TRBV19 and TRBJ2-2; no reliable D call. Germline V lookup: CDR1 LNHDA, CDR2 SQIVND (reference sequence). The CDR3 runs 14 residues. V lost 2 bases and J 4 bases, leaving 8 bases between the germline ends. The CDR3 coding sequence is TGTGCCAGTAGTATAACTCATGGCACCGGGGAGCTGTTTTTT. Its protein product is CASSITHGTGELFF.

CDR3 sequence (DNA): TGTGCCAGCAGCGAGGGGACAGGTTTAGCCTACGAGCAGTACTTC. Its protein product is CASSEGTGLAYEQYF. The chain employs TRBV9 and TRBJ2-7, with 8 positions matching TRBD1. The CDR3 contains 15 residues. The V and J ends lost 3 bases and 2 bases, in that order; junction bases with no gene match: 7. The germline V gene has CDR1 SGDLS and CDR2 YYNGEE.

This clone was seen once. The chain is built from TRBV9 and TRBJ2-3, with 8 bases that match TRBD2. This CDR3 region has 18 residues. Germline lookup yields CDR1 SGDLS and CDR2 YYNGEE. The trim removed 0 bases at V and 0 bases at J, leaving 9 bases unmatched. CDR3 nucleotides: TGTGCCAGCAGCGTAGAGGGTAGCGGGGCCTCTAGCACAGATACGCAGTATTTT. This codes for CASSVEGSGASSTDTQYF.

The chain is built from TRBV4-3 and TRBJ2-7; TRBD2 agrees at 7 bases. Germline trimming cut 0 bases from V and 2 bases from J; bases unmatched to any gene: 10. Germline CDR1 LGHNA, CDR2 YSLEER. The CDR3 runs to 17 residues. The CDR3 bases are TGCGCCAGCAGCCAAGATTTTGGGGGGGGTAGAACCTACGAGCAGTACTTC. Its translation: CASSQDFGGGRTYEQYF.

CDR3 sequence: CASSPGPGEYEQYF. DNA for the CDR3: TGTGCCAGCTCACCAGGTCCGGGGGAATACGAGCAGTACTTC. The chain combines TRBV18 with TRBJ2-7; the D gene is possibly TRBD2 (6 bases). The CDR3 loop spans 14 amino acids. V lost 2 bases and J lost 4, with 12 bases in between. CDR1 KGHSH and CDR2 LQKENI come from the germline V gene.

J is TRBJ2-3 and V is TRBV10-3, with TRBD2 identical over 13 bases. V lost 11 bases, J lost 2 bases, and 10 bases stayed unmatched. Germline values: CDR1 ENHRY, CDR2 SYGVKD. The CDR3 is 16 amino acids. CDR3 nucleotide sequence: TGTGCCTCCGGGACTAGCGGGGATTCCCACACAGATACGCAGTATTTT. This codes for CASGTSGDSHTDTQYF.

Only a few counts were recorded for this clone. The chain is built from TRBV6-6 and TRBJ1-1, with D uncertain. The CDR3 extends over 13 amino acids. The germline V gene encodes CDR1 MNHNY and CDR2 SVGAGI (reference sequence). The V end lost 6 bases, the J end lost 6 bases, and 14 bases lay between the germline ends. CDR3 nucleotide sequence: TGTGCCAGCAGGATACGGAGCGCGGCTGAAGCTTTCTTT. It is translated as CASRIRSAAEAFF.

CDR3 sequence (DNA): TGTGCCAGCAGCGGGGGTCGGGGTGAGACAGATACGCAGTATTTT. It translates to CASSGGRGETDTQYF. This chain links TRBV9 with TRBJ2-3, with a tentative D call TRBD2 (5 bases). Per germline, CDR1 SGDLS and CDR2 YYNGEE. Trimming pared 3 bases from V and 3 bases from J, leaving 14 bases between. The CDR3 is made up of 15 amino acids.